The 27 T cell receptor beta chains presented below share a single source sample, sequenced in a study of cytomegalovirus exposure and HLA in healthy donors. Assay used: immunoSEQ multiplex PCR; TCRdb lists only in-frame clones, some missing. Of 250,000 to 350,000 clones listed, about 90% were seen once; the top ten hold 1.2%. The material sequenced was PBMCs. These TCRs come from a woman aged 25-40 years in good health and CMV-seropositive.

The chain links TRBV30 to TRBJ2-5, with 7 bases matching TRBD2. V was clipped by 8 bases and J by 5 bases; unmatched bases: 14. The CDR3 consists of 14 residues. The germline gives CDR1 GTSNPN, CDR2 SVGIG (reference sequence). The CDR3 protein is CAGASGVGGETQYF. The CDR3, as DNA: TGTGCCGGCGCGTCCGGGGTCGGGGGGGAGACCCAGTACTTC.

The chain recombines TRBV30 with TRBJ1-5; D may be TRBD1 (6 bases). From germline, CDR1 is GTSNPN and CDR2 SVGIG (reference sequence). The CDR3 extends over 18 amino acids. Trimming left V 2 bases short and J 7 bases short, with 27 bases between. The CDR3 loop reads CAWSPKDRKEVSRQPQHF. The CDR3 bases are TGTGCCTGGAGTCCGAAAGACAGGAAGGAGGTCTCACGGCAGCCCCAGCATTTT.

The chain recombines TRBV5-5 with TRBJ2-1; 9 positions match TRBD2. The V and J ends lost 0 bases and 13 bases, in that order; junction bases with no gene match: 2. This CDR3 region has 12 residues. Germline-derived CDR1 and CDR2 are SGHKS and YYEKEE (reference sequence). The chain's CDR3 is CASSLEAGGQFF. The CDR3 DNA is TGTGCCAGCAGCTTGGAAGCGGGGGGCCAGTTCTTC.

The chain is built from TRBV9 and TRBJ2-1; TRBD1 matches 9 bases. The CDR3 has 16 amino acids. V dropped 0 bases and J dropped 8; count of bases not matched to a gene: 9. The V gene's germline CDR1 is SGDLS and CDR2 YYNGEE. Written as DNA, the CDR3 is TGTGCCAGCAGCGTAGGTGCGGGACAGGGTAACGATGAGCAGTTCTTC. Translating it yields CASSVGAGQGNDEQFF.

There are a few counts of this clone. The chain uses TRBV9 and TRBJ2-2; unclear D gene. V shed 0 bases and J shed 1 base, with 7 bases lying between them. Germline V gives CDR1 SGDLS, CDR2 YYNGEE. The CDR3 runs 15 residues. The CDR3 region has the DNA TGTGCCAGCAGCGTAGGAGGCGGGAACACCGGGGAGCTGTTTTTT. The encoded protein is CASSVGGGNTGELFF. The full variable domain, in which reference TRBV9 and TRBJ2-2 provide the parts outside the CDR3, is DSGVTQTPKHLITATGQRVTLRCSPRSGDLSVYWYQQSLDQGLQFLIQYYNGEERAKGNILERFSAQQFPDLHSELNLSSLELGDSALYFCASSVGGGNTGELFFGEGSRLTVL.

V usage is TRBV10-3 and J usage is TRBJ1-1, with D tentatively TRBD1 (5 bases). There are 15 residues in the CDR3. Trimming left V 6 bases short and J 1 base short, with 15 bases between. Germline V gene sequence: CDR1 ENHRY, CDR2 SYGVKD. The CDR3, as DNA: TGTGCCATCAGGTTCTCTGGTCAGGGGAACACTGAAGCTTTCTTT. This encodes CAIRFSGQGNTEAFF.

J is TRBJ1-5 and V is TRBV30; D possibly corresponds to TRBD1 (5 bases). Germline assignment: CDR1 GTSNPN and CDR2 SVGIG (reference sequence). This CDR3 has 13 residues. The V end was cut by 5 bases, the J end by 1 base, with 9 bases between. DNA of the CDR3: TGTGCCTGGGGATACAGGAGCAATCAGCCCCAGCATTTT. It translates to CAWGYRSNQPQHF.

The CDR3 loop is CASSGTGEYQPQHF. The CDR3 DNA sequence: TGTGCCAGTAGCGGGACAGGGGAATATCAGCCCCAGCATTTT. The genes are TRBV19 and TRBJ1-5, with TRBD1 matching 10 bases. Germline CDR1 reads LNHDA; CDR2 reads SQIVND (reference sequence). The CDR3 extends over 14 amino acids. V gave up 6 bases and J gave up 5 bases; unmatched junction bases: 4.

This chain joins TRBV6-5 and TRBJ1-2; a weak D match, TRBD1 (5 bases). There are 15 residues in the CDR3. CDR1 and CDR2 from the germline V gene are MNHEY and SVGAGI. Trimming removed 2 bases at V and 3 bases at J, with 13 bases between. Written as DNA, the CDR3 is TGTGCCAGCAGTTACAGGAGGGACTTCCACTATGGCTACACCTTC. Translating it yields CASSYRRDFHYGYTF.

V usage is TRBV7-9 and J usage is TRBJ1-6; D not resolved. CDR3 size: 15 residues. CDR1 SEHNR and CDR2 FQNEAQ come from the germline V gene (reference sequence). Deletions cut 1 base from V and 6 bases from J, with 10 bases between. The chain's CDR3 is CASSLVAAPNSPLHF. In DNA form, the CDR3 reads TGTGCCAGCAGCTTAGTGGCAGCGCCTAATTCACCCCTCCACTTT.

The CDR3 protein is CASSLITGAYNEQFF. CDR3 nucleotide sequence: TGTGCCAGCAGCTTAATAACGGGAGCCTACAATGAGCAGTTCTTC. This chain links TRBV7-3 with TRBJ2-1, with D perhaps TRBD2 (6 bases). The V and J ends lost 1 base and 2 bases respectively, with 9 bases between them. The CDR3 has 15 amino acids. Germline CDR1 is SGHTA and CDR2 is FQGTGA.

This chain joins TRBV6-5 and TRBJ1-3; D is unclear. V lost 6 bases, J lost 7 bases, and 10 bases lay in between. Germline lookup yields CDR1 MNHEY and CDR2 SVGAGI. This CDR3 region has 12 residues. The CDR3 sequence is CASREGENTIYF. In DNA, the CDR3 is TGTGCCAGCAGAGAAGGCGAGAACACCATATATTTT.

As for this clone: Different DNA sequences within this sample yield the same CDR3. The chain links TRBV18 to TRBJ2-3; D gene ambiguous. The CDR3 is 13 amino acids. The V end was cut by 0 bases, the J end by 0 bases, with 1 base between. The germline gives CDR1 KGHSH, CDR2 LQKENI. The CDR3 loop reads CASSPPSTDTQYF. As DNA, the CDR3 is TGTGCCAGCTCACCACCCAGCACAGATACGCAGTATTTT.

This sequence joins TRBV6-1 and TRBJ1-5, with D perhaps TRBD1 (6 bases). Trimming pared 5 bases from V and 6 bases from J, leaving 17 bases between. The CDR3 loop spans 15 amino acids. Germline CDR1 is MNHNS and CDR2 is SASEGT. This chain's CDR3 is CASSKGGTTSQPQHF. DNA of the CDR3: TGTGCCAGCAGTAAGGGTGGGACAACGAGTCAGCCCCAGCATTTT.

V and J are TRBV2 and TRBJ1-6; 7 bases line up with TRBD1. V lost 1 base, J lost 16 bases, and 10 bases stayed unmatched. CDR3 length: 14 residues. The germline V gene has CDR1 SNHLY and CDR2 FYNNEI. CDR3 sequence reads: CASSEGQGVAPLHF. CDR3 in DNA: TGTGCCAGCAGTGAAGGACAGGGCGTTGCTCCGCTCCACTTT. The variable domain in full, with the rest retrieved from reference TRBV2 and TRBJ1-6, is EPEVTQTPSHQVTQMGQEVILRCVPISNHLYFYWYRQILGQKVEFLVSFYNNEISEKSEIFDDQFSVERPDGSNFTLKIRSTKLEDSAMYFCASSEGQGVAPLHFGNGTRLTVT.

The chain has TRBV5-8 and TRBJ2-7; TRBD1 matches 7 bases. The CDR3 is 14 amino acids. CDR1 and CDR2 from the germline V gene are SGHTS and YDEGEE. Unmatched junction bases numbered 3, after V lost 1 base and J lost 2 bases. DNA of the CDR3: TGTGCCAGCAGCTTGAAGGGACAGACCTACGAGCAGTACTTC. This sequence encodes CASSLKGQTYEQYF.

V gene TRBV4-3 combines with J gene TRBJ2-1; the D gene is possibly TRBD1 (5 bases). Per the germline V gene, CDR1 is LGHNA and CDR2 is YSLEER. The CDR3 runs 12 residues. The germline V and J ends were trimmed by 3 bases and 10 bases, with 10 bases remaining between them. The CDR3 loop is CASSHPGREQFF. The DNA for the CDR3 is TGCGCCAGCAGCCACCCAGGGCGCGAGCAGTTCTTC.

The chain uses TRBV18 and TRBJ2-5; either TRBD1 or TRBD2 may supply D (6 bases each). Germline CDR1 is KGHSH and CDR2 is LQKENI. The length of the CDR3 is 16 residues. The V end lost 0 bases, the J end lost 2 bases, and 13 bases lay between the germline ends. The chain's CDR3 is CASSPPGGAPQETQYF. The CDR3 DNA reads as TGTGCCAGCTCACCACCGGGGGGCGCGCCTCAAGAGACCCAGTACTTC. The whole variable domain, filled in from reference TRBV18 and TRBJ2-5, reads NAGVMQNPRHLVRRRGQEARLRCSPMKGHSHVYWYRQLPEEGLKFMVYLQKENIIDESGMPKERFSAEFPKEGPSILRIQQVVRGDSAAYFCASSPPGGAPQETQYFGPGTRLLVL.

This chain joins TRBV2 and TRBJ2-1, with a tentative D call TRBD2 (7 bases). Trimming shortened V by 2 bases and J by 1 base, and 15 bases separated the two germline ends. The CDR3 consists of 17 residues. CDR1 and CDR2 (germline): SNHLY, FYNNEI. The DNA of the CDR3 is TGTGCCAGCAGTGAATTTTCCCGGGGGGCTTCCTACAATGAGCAGTTCTTC. Its protein is CASSEFSRGASYNEQFF.

The V and J genes are TRBV5-1 and TRBJ1-1; D perhaps matches TRBD1 (5 bases). Germline values: CDR1 SGHRS, CDR2 YFSETQ. The CDR3 runs 14 residues. Trimming cost V 6 bases and J 5 bases, with 17 bases left between them. CDR3 nucleotide sequence: TGCGCCAGCACCCCCAGAGGGGTCGGGACTGAAGCTTTCTTT. Translation gives CASTPRGVGTEAFF.

This clone has just a few counts. The junction and the germline gene differ at one end; a read error may be behind it. The chain employs TRBV6-1 and TRBJ1-1; D is unresolved. This CDR3 has 14 amino acids. Germline values: CDR1 MNHNS, CDR2 SASEGT. The chain's CDR3 is CASSDRIGNAEAFF. CDR3 coding DNA: TGTGCCAGCAGTGACAGAATTGGGAACGCTGAAGCTTTCTTT.

The chain recombines TRBV2 with TRBJ1-5, with TRBD1 identical over 9 bases. Per the germline V gene, CDR1 is SNHLY and CDR2 is FYNNEI. Losses at the gene ends were 5 bases for V and 2 bases for J; bases not matched to a gene: 19. The CDR3 is made up of 20 amino acids. CDR3 DNA sequence: TGTGCCAGCAGTAGTTTACCGGGACAGGGTGGGTCATTTGGCAATCAGCCCCAGCATTTT. It specifies CASSSLPGQGGSFGNQPQHF.

This chain uses TRBV6-5 with TRBJ2-7, with TRBD1 matching 8 bases. The germline CDR1 and CDR2 sequences are MNHEY and SVGAGI. Trimming removed 7 bases from V and 3 bases from J; junction bases left unmatched: 5. This CDR3 spans 13 amino acids. CDR3 nucleotides: TGTGCCAGCACTGGGACAGGCAACTACGAGCAGTACTTC. It encodes CASTGTGNYEQYF.

The chain links TRBV6-1 to TRBJ1-3; D perhaps matches TRBD1 (6 bases). The V gene's germline CDR1 is MNHNS and CDR2 SASEGT. This CDR3 region has 16 residues. Trimming took 3 bases from V and 0 from J, leaving 12 bases between them. CDR3 nucleotides: TGTGCCAGCAGTGAGGGGACAACGAGCTCTGGAAACACCATATATTTT. Translating it yields CASSEGTTSSGNTIYF.

The chain couples TRBV7-8 to TRBJ2-7; tentative D call: TRBD1 (5 bases). Germline CDR1 reads SGHVS; CDR2 reads FQNEAQ. The CDR3 is 15 amino acids. Between the trimmed V and J ends, which lost 3 bases and 7 bases, there was a span of 19 bases. The CDR3 spells CASSFGRVAVGEQYF. The CDR3, as DNA: TGTGCCAGCAGCTTCGGCAGGGTTGCGGTGGGGGAGCAGTACTTC.

The chain uses TRBV6-5 and TRBJ2-6; D might be TRBD2 (6 bases). V was pared by 4 bases and J by 0 bases, with 10 bases between. Germline lookup yields CDR1 MNHEY and CDR2 SVGAGI. The CDR3 is made up of 16 amino acids. In DNA, the CDR3 is TGTGCCAGCAGTTGGTGGAGGGGCTCTGGGGCCAACGTCCTGACTTTC. The encoded protein is CASSWWRGSGANVLTF.

The chain has TRBV9 and TRBJ2-1, with D maybe TRBD1 (5 bases). Trimming left V 3 bases short and J 4 bases short, with 5 bases between. CDR3 length: 12 amino acids. From germline, CDR1 is SGDLS and CDR2 YYNGEE. This CDR3 reads CASSAGYNEQFF. For the CDR3, the DNA is TGTGCCAGCAGCGCAGGGTACAATGAGCAGTTCTTC.